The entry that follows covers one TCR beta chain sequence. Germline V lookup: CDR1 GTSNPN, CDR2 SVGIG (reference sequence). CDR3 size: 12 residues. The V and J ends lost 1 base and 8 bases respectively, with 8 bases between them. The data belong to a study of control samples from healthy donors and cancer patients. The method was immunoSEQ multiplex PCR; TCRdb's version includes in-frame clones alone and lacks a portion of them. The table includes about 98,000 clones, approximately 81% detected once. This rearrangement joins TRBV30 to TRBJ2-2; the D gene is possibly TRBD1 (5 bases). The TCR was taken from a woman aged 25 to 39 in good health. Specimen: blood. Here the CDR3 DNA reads TGTGCCTGGAGTGACAGGAAAGGGGAGCTGTTTTTT. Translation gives CAWSDRKGELFF.